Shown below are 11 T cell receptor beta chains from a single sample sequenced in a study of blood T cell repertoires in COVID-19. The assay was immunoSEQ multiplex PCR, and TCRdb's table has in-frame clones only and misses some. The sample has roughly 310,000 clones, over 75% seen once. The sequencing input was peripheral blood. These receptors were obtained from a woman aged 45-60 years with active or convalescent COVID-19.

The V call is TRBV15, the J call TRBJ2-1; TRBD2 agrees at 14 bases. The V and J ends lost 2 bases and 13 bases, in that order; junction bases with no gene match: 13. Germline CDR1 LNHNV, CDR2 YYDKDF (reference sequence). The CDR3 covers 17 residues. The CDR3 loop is CATSRNWTSGRSGGQFF. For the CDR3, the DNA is TGTGCCACCAGCAGAAACTGGACTAGCGGGAGGTCAGGGGGACAGTTCTTC.

The CDR3 is CASSLVPTGGSGNTIYF. The CDR3 DNA is TGTGCCAGCAGCTTAGTCCCGACAGGGGGCTCTGGAAACACCATATATTTT. V usage is TRBV7-2 and J usage is TRBJ1-3; 9 positions agree with TRBD1. Per the germline V gene, CDR1 is SGHTA and CDR2 is FQGNSA. This CDR3 region has 17 residues. V dropped 1 base and J dropped 0; count of bases not matched to a gene: 4.

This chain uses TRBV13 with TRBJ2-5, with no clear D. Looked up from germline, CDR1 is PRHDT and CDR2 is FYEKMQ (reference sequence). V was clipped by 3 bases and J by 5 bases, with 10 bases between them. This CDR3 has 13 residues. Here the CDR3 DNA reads TGTGCCAGCAGCTTCACCGGTGCGGAGACCCAGTACTTC. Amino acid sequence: CASSFTGAETQYF.

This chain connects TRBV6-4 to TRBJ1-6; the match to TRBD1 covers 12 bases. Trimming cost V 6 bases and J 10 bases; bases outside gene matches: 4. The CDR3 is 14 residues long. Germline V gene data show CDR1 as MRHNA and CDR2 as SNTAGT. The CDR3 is CASSAGQGASPLHF. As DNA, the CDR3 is TGTGCCAGCAGCGCGGGACAGGGGGCCTCACCCCTCCACTTT.

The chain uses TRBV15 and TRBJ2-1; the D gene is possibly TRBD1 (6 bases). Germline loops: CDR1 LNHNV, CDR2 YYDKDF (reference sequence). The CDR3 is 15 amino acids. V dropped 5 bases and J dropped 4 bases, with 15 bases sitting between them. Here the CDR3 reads CATSGGPGEYNEQFF. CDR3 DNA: TGTGCCACCAGCGGCGGCCCAGGGGAGTACAATGAGCAGTTCTTC.

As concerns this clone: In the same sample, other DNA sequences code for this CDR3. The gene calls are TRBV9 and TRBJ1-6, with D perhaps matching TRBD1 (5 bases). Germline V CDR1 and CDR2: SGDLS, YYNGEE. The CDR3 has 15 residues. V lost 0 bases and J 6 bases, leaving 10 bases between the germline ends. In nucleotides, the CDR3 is TGTGCCAGCAGCGTAGGTAGGGGAGGTAATTCACCCCTCCACTTT. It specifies CASSVGRGGNSPLHF.

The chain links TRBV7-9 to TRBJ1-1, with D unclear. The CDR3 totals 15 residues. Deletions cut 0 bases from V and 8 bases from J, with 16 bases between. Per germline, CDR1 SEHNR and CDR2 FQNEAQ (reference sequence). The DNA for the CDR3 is TGTGCCAGCAGCTTAGCCCCTTGGGCAGTCGGCGAAGCTTTCTTT. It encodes CASSLAPWAVGEAFF.

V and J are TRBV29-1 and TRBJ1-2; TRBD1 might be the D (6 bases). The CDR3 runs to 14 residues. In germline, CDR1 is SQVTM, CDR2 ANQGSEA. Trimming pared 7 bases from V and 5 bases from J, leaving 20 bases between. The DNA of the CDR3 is TGCAGCGCCGCAGCCGGGACAACGCTTTATGGCTACACCTTC. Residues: CSAAAGTTLYGYTF.

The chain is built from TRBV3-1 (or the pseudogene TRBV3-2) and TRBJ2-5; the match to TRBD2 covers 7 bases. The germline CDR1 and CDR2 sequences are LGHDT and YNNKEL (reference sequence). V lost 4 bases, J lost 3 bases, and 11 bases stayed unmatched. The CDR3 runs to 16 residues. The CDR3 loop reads CASSRRGSGREETQYF. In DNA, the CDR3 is TGTGCCAGCAGCCGTCGCGGGAGCGGACGTGAAGAGACCCAGTACTTC.

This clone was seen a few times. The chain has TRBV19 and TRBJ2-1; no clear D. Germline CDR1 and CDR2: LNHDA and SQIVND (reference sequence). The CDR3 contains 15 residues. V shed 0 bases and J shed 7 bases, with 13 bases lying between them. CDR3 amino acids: CASSIEAGSRNEQFF. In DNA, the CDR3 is TGTGCCAGTAGTATAGAGGCTGGTAGCCGGAATGAGCAGTTCTTC.

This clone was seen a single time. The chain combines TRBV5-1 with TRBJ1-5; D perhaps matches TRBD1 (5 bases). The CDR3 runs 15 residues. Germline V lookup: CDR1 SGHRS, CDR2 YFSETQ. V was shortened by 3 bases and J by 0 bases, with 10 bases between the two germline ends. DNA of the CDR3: TGCGCCAGCAGCTCGGAGGGGAATAGCAATCAGCCCCAGCATTTT. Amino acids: CASSSEGNSNQPQHF.